This T cell receptor (beta chain) appears in the sequencing data of a study of a mutant IDH1 vaccine in newly diagnosed glioma. The assay was immunoSEQ multiplex PCR, and TCRdb's table has in-frame clones only and misses some. Here the sample spans under 55,000 clones, roughly nine tenths being singletons. The V and J ends lost 8 bases and 4 bases respectively, with 18 bases between them. CDR1 and CDR2 from the germline V gene are SGHRS and YFSETQ. The CDR3 totals 14 residues. Regarding this clone: Its matching antigen is unknown.

Time point in this sample: week 11, during vaccination. It was 300 ug of mutant IDH1 20-mer peptide that made up each vaccine dose, given with topical imiquimod. The clonotype comes from a man in his forties or fifties with glioma. The sample consisted of PBMCs, taken from a glioma patient whose treatment included an IDH1 peptide vaccine. This chain uses TRBV5-1 with TRBJ1-2; D unresolved. CDR3 sequence reads: CARGWSASSYGYTF. DNA for the CDR3: TGCGCCAGAGGGTGGTCGGCGTCGAGCTATGGCTACACCTTC. Supplemented by reference TRBV5-1 and TRBJ1-2, the full variable domain reads KAGVTQTPRYLIKTRGQQVTLSCSPISGHRSVSWYQQTPGQGLQFLFEYFSETQRNKGNFPGRFSGRQFSNSRSEMNVSTLELGDSALYLCARGWSASSYGYTFGSGTRLTVV.